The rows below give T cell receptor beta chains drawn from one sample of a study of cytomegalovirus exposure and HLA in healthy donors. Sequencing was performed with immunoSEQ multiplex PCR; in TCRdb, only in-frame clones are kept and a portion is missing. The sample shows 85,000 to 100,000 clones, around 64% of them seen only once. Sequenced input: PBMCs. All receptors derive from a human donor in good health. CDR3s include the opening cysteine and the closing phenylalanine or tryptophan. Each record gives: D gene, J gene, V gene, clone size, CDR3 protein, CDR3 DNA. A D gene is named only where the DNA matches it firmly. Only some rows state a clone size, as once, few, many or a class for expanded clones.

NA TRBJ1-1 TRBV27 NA CASSLKWGGTEAFF TGTGCCAGCAGTTTAAAGTGGGGCGGCACTGAAGCTTTCTTT
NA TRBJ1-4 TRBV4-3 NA CASSQTDGKLFF TGCGCCAGCAGCCAAACAGACGGAAAACTGTTTTTT
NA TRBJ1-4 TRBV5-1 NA CASSSQGTNEKLFF TGCGCCAGCAGCTCCCAGGGTACTAATGAAAAACTGTTTTTT
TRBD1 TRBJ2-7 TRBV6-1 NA CASSERQGLSYEQYF TGTGCCAGCAGTGAACGACAGGGCCTCTCCTACGAGCAGTACTTC
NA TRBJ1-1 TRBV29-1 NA CSVNRKNTEAFF TGCAGCGTAAACAGGAAGAACACTGAAGCTTTCTTT
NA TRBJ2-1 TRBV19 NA CASRAGGGNEQFF TGTGCCAGTAGGGCCGGGGGAGGCAATGAGCAGTTCTTC
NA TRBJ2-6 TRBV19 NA CASSLGSGANVLTF TGTGCCAGTAGTCTCGGCTCTGGGGCCAACGTCCTGACTTTC
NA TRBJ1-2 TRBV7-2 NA CASSLNRRGYTF TGTGCCAGCAGCTTAAACAGAAGAGGCTACACCTTC
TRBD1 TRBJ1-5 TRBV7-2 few CASSLGQGSYQPQHF TGTGCCAGCAGCTTAGGACAGGGGAGTTATCAGCCCCAGCATTTT
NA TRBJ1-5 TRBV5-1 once CASSLSGVSNQPQHF TGCGCCAGCAGCCTATCAGGGGTCTCCAATCAGCCCCAGCATTTT
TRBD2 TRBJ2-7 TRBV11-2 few CASSPAGGHHEQYF TGTGCCAGCAGCCCAGCGGGGGGGCACCACGAGCAGTACTTC
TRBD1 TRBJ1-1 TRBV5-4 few CASSSGQGANTEAFF TGTGCCAGCAGCTCTGGACAGGGTGCGAACACTGAAGCTTTCTTT
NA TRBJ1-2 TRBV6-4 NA CASSDSPGNYGYTF TGTGCCAGCAGTGACTCCCCAGGGAACTATGGCTACACCTTC
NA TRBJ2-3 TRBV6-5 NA CASSIRGRSTDTQYF TGTGCCAGCAGTATCAGGGGTAGGAGCACAGATACGCAGTATTTT
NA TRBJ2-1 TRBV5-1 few CASSAGFNEQFF TGCGCCAGCAGTGCAGGGTTCAATGAGCAGTTCTTC
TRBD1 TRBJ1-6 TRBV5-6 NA CASSLGQGASSPLHF TGTGCCAGCAGCCTGGGTCAGGGGGCGAGTTCACCCCTCCACTTT
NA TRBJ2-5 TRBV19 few CASSRKRTGETQYF TGTGCCAGTAGCCGGAAGCGGACGGGTGAGACCCAGTACTTC
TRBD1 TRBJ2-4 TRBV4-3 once CASSQERDRGRPLAKNIQYF TGCGCCAGCAGCCAAGAGCGGGACAGGGGGCGACCCTTAGCCAAAAACATTCAGTACTTC
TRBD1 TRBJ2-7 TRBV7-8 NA CASSPDIPGQGAQQYF TGTGCCAGCAGCCCCGATATTCCGGGACAGGGGGCACAGCAGTACTTC
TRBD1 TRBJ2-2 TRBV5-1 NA CASSSLSPGTGGVNTGELFF TGCGCCAGCAGCTCCTTAAGTCCCGGGACAGGGGGCGTGAACACCGGGGAGCTGTTTTTT
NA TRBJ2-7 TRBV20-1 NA CSTRNSYEQYF TGCAGTACGAGGAACTCCTACGAGCAGTACTTC
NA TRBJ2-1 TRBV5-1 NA CASSLGRTAYNEQFF TGCGCCAGCAGCTTGGGAAGGACAGCCTACAATGAGCAGTTCTTC
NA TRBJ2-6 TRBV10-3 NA CAISGTSSGANVLTF TGTGCCATCAGTGGGACAAGCTCTGGGGCCAACGTCCTGACTTTC
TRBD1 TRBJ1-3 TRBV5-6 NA CASSLPGQKNTIYF TGTGCCAGCAGCTTACCGGGACAGAAAAACACCATATATTTT
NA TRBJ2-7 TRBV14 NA CASSQGFYEQYF TGTGCCAGCAGCCAGGGCTTCTACGAGCAGTACTTC